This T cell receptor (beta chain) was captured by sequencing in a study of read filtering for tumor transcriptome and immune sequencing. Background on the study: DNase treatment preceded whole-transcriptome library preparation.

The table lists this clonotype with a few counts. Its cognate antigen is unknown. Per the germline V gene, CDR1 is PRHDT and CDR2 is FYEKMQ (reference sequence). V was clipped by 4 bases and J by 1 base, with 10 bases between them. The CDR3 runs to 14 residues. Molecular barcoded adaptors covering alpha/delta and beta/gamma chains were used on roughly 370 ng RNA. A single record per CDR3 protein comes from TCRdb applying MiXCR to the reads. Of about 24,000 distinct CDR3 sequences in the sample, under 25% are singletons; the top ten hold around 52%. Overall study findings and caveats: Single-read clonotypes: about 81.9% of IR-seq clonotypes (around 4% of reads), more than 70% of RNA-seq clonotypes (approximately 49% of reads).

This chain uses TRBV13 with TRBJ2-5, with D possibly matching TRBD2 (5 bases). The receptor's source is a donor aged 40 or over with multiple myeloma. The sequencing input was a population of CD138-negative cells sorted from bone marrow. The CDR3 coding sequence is TGTGCCAGCAGCTCCTCGAGGGTCCAAGAGACCCAGTACTTC. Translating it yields CASSSSRVQETQYF.